The 22 T cell receptor beta chains listed next were all sequenced from one sample in a study of cytomegalovirus exposure and HLA in healthy donors. Method: immunoSEQ multiplex PCR; TCRdb's copy keeps in-frame clones and lacks some. The table has some 130,000 clones, almost 90% seen once. The sequencing input was PBMCs. Receptors were obtained from a man under 40 in good health and CMV-seronegative.

This chain connects TRBV6-1 to TRBJ2-7; 7 bases fit TRBD1. The junction had 8 bases not matched to a gene; V was cut back by 7 bases and J by 2 bases. The CDR3 consists of 14 residues. Germline CDR1 is MNHNS and CDR2 is SASEGT. CDR3 sequence reads: CASISGTVPYEQYF. CDR3 coding DNA: TGTGCCAGCATATCCGGGACAGTTCCCTACGAGCAGTACTTC.

The chain employs TRBV5-1 and TRBJ1-2; TRBD1 aligns across 7 bases. J lost 4 bases, V lost 3 bases, and 6 bases had no gene match. Germline values: CDR1 SGHRS, CDR2 YFSETQ. The CDR3 runs 14 residues. The DNA of the CDR3 is TGCGCCAGCAGCTCAGGGGGGAATGGCTATGGCTACACCTTC. As protein: CASSSGGNGYGYTF. The full variable domain, its missing parts supplied by reference TRBV5-1 and TRBJ1-2, is KAGVTQTPRYLIKTRGQQVTLSCSPISGHRSVSWYQQTPGQGLQFLFEYFSETQRNKGNFPGRFSGRQFSNSRSEMNVSTLELGDSALYLCASSSGGNGYGYTFGSGTRLTVV.

The V call is TRBV4-3, the J call TRBJ2-2, with D perhaps matching TRBD2 (5 bases). The germline V and J ends were trimmed by 0 bases and 5 bases, with 7 bases remaining between them. The CDR3 has 14 amino acids. Germline CDR1 is LGHNA and CDR2 is YSLEER. CDR3 sequence reads: CASSQDPGTGELFF. In DNA, the CDR3 is TGCGCCAGCAGCCAAGATCCGGGGACCGGGGAGCTGTTTTTT.

The V call is TRBV19, the J call TRBJ2-1; a weak D match, TRBD2 (5 bases). This CDR3 has 14 amino acids. The germline V and J ends were trimmed by 9 bases and 9 bases, with 21 bases remaining between them. From germline, CDR1 is LNHDA and CDR2 SQIVND (reference sequence). The CDR3 reads CASSFLASSSEQFF. The DNA of the CDR3 is TGTGCCAGCTCTTTCCTAGCCAGTTCCAGTGAGCAGTTCTTC.

This clone has a single count. The genes are TRBV5-6 and TRBJ2-1; TRBD2 aligns across 11 bases. Trimming cost V 4 bases and J 7 bases; bases outside gene matches: 10. The CDR3 length is 16 residues. Per the germline V gene, CDR1 is SGHDT and CDR2 is YYEEEE. This CDR3 is CASSLLTSGTRNEQFF. The DNA of the CDR3 is TGTGCCAGCAGCCTACTGACTAGCGGGACAAGGAATGAGCAGTTCTTC. The variable domain in full, with the rest retrieved from reference TRBV5-6 and TRBJ2-1, is DAGVTQSPTHLIKTRGQQVTLRCSPKSGHDTVSWYQQALGQGPQFIFQYYEEEERQRGNFPDRFSGHQFPNYSSELNVNALLLGDSALYLCASSLLTSGTRNEQFFGPGTRLTVL.

The chain recombines TRBV5-1 with TRBJ2-5; possibly TRBD2 for D (5 bases). This CDR3 is built from 13 residues. The germline V gene encodes CDR1 SGHRS and CDR2 YFSETQ. Deletions cut 4 bases from V and 5 bases from J, with 12 bases between. The DNA of the CDR3 is TGCGCCAGCAGCATGTACACGGGGGAGACCCAGTACTTC. It specifies CASSMYTGETQYF.

The chain employs TRBV27 and TRBJ2-5, with D perhaps matching TRBD2 (6 bases). The CDR3 is 15 amino acids. Germline V gene lookup returns CDR1 MNHEY and CDR2 SMNVEV (reference sequence). Trimming took off 5 bases at V and 5 bases at J, with 18 bases between the two ends. The CDR3, as DNA: TGTGCCAGCAGTCTTTGGGCCTCCGGAGGGGAGACCCAGTACTTC. Its translation is CASSLWASGGETQYF.

This chain joins TRBV5-6 and TRBJ2-7, with D possibly TRBD1 on 5 matching bases. The CDR3 spans 15 residues. The germline V gene has CDR1 SGHDT and CDR2 YYEEEE. Trimming removed 1 base at V and 2 bases at J, with 13 bases between. The CDR3 spells CASSLFQGQAYEQYF. The CDR3 region has the DNA TGTGCCAGCAGCTTGTTCCAGGGTCAAGCCTACGAGCAGTACTTC.

The genes are TRBV4-1 and TRBJ2-7; 13 bases are shared with TRBD2. The CDR3 runs to 17 residues. Germline CDR1 is MGHRA and CDR2 is YSYEKL. J lost 3 bases, V lost 3 bases, and 8 bases had no gene match. In DNA, the CDR3 is TGCGCCAGCAGCCAGGGACTAGCGGGGACTAACTACTACGAGCAGTACTTC. It encodes CASSQGLAGTNYYEQYF.

The V call is TRBV4-1, the J call TRBJ2-5; 12 bases agree with TRBD1. This CDR3 contains 18 residues. Germline CDR1 MGHRA, CDR2 YSYEKL. Unmatched junction bases numbered 10, after V lost 0 bases and J lost 5 bases. The CDR3 loop reads CASSQDHSGTGGFETQYF. CDR3 nucleotides: TGCGCCAGCAGCCAAGACCATTCCGGGACAGGGGGCTTTGAGACCCAGTACTTC.

This rearrangement joins TRBV4-1 to TRBJ1-2, with D possibly being TRBD1 (6 bases). This CDR3 has 16 residues. Trimming took off 0 bases at V and 7 bases at J, with 18 bases between the two ends. Germline-derived CDR1 and CDR2 are MGHRA and YSYEKL. DNA for the CDR3: TGCGCCAGCAGCCAAGAAGTCGACAGGAGGACCTCTGGCTACACCTTC. It encodes CASSQEVDRRTSGYTF.

This clone was seen ten or more times. In nucleotides, the CDR3 is TGTGCCAGCAGTGACCCCCAACTAGCAACTAGCGAGCAGTACTTC. It yields the protein CASSDPQLATSEQYF. The rearrangement links TRBV2 to TRBJ2-7, with TRBD2 as a possible D gene (6 bases). The germline gives CDR1 SNHLY, CDR2 FYNNEI. The CDR3 loop spans 15 amino acids. V was shortened by 3 bases and J by 6 bases, with 18 bases between the two germline ends. Full variable domain (remainder filled in from reference TRBV2 and TRBJ2-7): EPEVTQTPSHQVTQMGQEVILRCVPISNHLYFYWYRQILGQKVEFLVSFYNNEISEKSEIFDDQFSVERPDGSNFTLKIRSTKLEDSAMYFCASSDPQLATSEQYFGPGTRLTVT.

This clone was seen once. This chain connects TRBV5-1 to TRBJ2-6; a weak D match, TRBD1 (6 bases). Germline V gene data show CDR1 as SGHRS and CDR2 as YFSETQ. The CDR3 runs 18 residues. The V end lost 2 bases, the J end lost 0 bases, and 15 bases lay between the germline ends. The CDR3 here is CASSFRDTILSGANVLTF. As DNA, the CDR3 is TGCGCCAGCAGCTTCCGGGACACAATTCTCTCTGGGGCCAACGTCCTGACTTTC.

V gene TRBV13 combines with J gene TRBJ1-2, with 8 bases matching TRBD1. CDR1 PRHDT and CDR2 FYEKMQ come from the germline V gene (reference sequence). There are 15 residues in the CDR3. J gave up 5 bases and V 2 bases, and 7 bases lay outside the gene matches. The CDR3 protein is CASSLRRQGKYGYTF. CDR3 coding DNA: TGTGCCAGCAGCTTAAGGAGACAGGGGAAATATGGCTACACCTTC.

The chain links TRBV6-5 to TRBJ2-3; TRBD2 is a possible D gene (6 bases). The V end lost 5 bases, the J end lost 6 bases, and 18 bases lay between the germline ends. Germline V CDR1 and CDR2: MNHEY, SVGAGI. CDR3 length: 15 residues. CDR3 sequence reads: CASSPGLILSDTQYF. CDR3 nucleotides: TGTGCCAGCAGTCCGGGACTTATCCTGAGTGATACGCAGTATTTT.

This clone has a single count. The chain combines TRBV19 with TRBJ1-2; TRBD1 agrees at 9 bases. This CDR3 spans 13 amino acids. J lost 5 bases, V lost 5 bases, and 3 bases had no gene match. Per the germline V gene, CDR1 is LNHDA and CDR2 is SQIVND (reference sequence). CDR3 residues: CASSVTGGYGYTF. CDR3 coding DNA: TGTGCCAGTAGTGTGACAGGGGGGTATGGCTACACCTTC.

This chain connects TRBV6-4 to TRBJ2-5; perhaps TRBD1 as D (7 bases). CDR3 length: 13 residues. CDR1 is MRHNA and CDR2 is SNTAGT in the germline V gene. Trimming shortened V by 2 bases and J by 4 bases, and 8 bases separated the two germline ends. DNA for the CDR3: TGTGCCAGCAGTGACCAGGGGGGAGAGACCCAGTACTTC. Encoded protein: CASSDQGGETQYF.

This chain links TRBV6-4 with TRBJ2-2; D is uncertain. This CDR3 is 14 amino acids long. V lost 4 bases and J 7 bases, leaving 13 bases between the germline ends. Germline V gene lookup returns CDR1 MRHNA and CDR2 SNTAGT. DNA for the CDR3: TGTGCCAGCAGTGTTACTCGAAATTACGGGGAGCTGTTTTTT. This translates into CASSVTRNYGELFF.

This clone was seen just once. CDR3 amino acids: CASSRQGSYEQYF. The CDR3 nucleotides are TGTGCCAGCAGCAGACAGGGTTCCTACGAGCAGTACTTC. The chain links TRBV7-2 to TRBJ2-7; the match to TRBD1 covers 7 bases. Germline trimming cut 5 bases from V and 1 base from J; bases unmatched to any gene: 2. Germline V CDR1 and CDR2: SGHTA, FQGNSA. This CDR3 spans 13 amino acids.

J is TRBJ2-3 and V is TRBV27, with TRBD1 as a possible D gene (5 bases). Looked up from germline, CDR1 is MNHEY and CDR2 is SMNVEV (reference sequence). The V and J ends lost 2 bases and 3 bases respectively, with 6 bases between them. The CDR3 runs to 13 residues. The CDR3 sequence: CASSLRQTDTQYF. DNA of the CDR3: TGTGCCAGCAGTTTACGACAGACAGATACGCAGTATTTT.

V gene TRBV7-3 combines with J gene TRBJ1-1; a weak D match, TRBD1 (6 bases). The CDR3 runs 14 residues. Trimming pared 2 bases from V and 8 bases from J, leaving 15 bases between. Germline loops: CDR1 SGHTA, CDR2 FQGTGA. The CDR3 DNA reads TGTGCCAGCAGCTTACGACAGGCTACGGGGGAAGCTTTCTTT. Its translation: CASSLRQATGEAFF.

For the CDR3, the DNA is TGTGCCAGCAGCTTCGGGACTTTCTATGGCTACACCTTC. Amino acids: CASSFGTFYGYTF. The rearrangement joins TRBV5-6 to TRBJ1-2, with D perhaps TRBD1 (5 bases). There are 13 residues in the CDR3. CDR1 is SGHDT and CDR2 is YYEEEE in the germline V gene. Trimming stripped 2 bases from V and 4 bases from J, with 9 bases between.